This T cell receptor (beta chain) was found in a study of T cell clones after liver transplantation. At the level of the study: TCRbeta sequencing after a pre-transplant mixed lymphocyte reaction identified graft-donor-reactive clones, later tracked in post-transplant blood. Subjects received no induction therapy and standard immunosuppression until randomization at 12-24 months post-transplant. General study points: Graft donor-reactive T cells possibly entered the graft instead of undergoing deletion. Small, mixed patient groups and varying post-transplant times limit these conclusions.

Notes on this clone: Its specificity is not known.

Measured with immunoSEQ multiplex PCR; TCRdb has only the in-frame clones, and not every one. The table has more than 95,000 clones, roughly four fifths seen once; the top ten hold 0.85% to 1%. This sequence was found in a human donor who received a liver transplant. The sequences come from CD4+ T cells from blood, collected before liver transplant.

The CDR3 bases are TGTGCCAGCAGTTTAGGCAACCGACGGACCACACCCCTCCACTTT. This codes for CASSLGNRRTTPLHF. The chain employs TRBV27 and TRBJ1-6; D not resolved. V was cut by 2 bases and J by 11 bases, with 16 bases left in between. CDR3 length equals 15 residues. Germline CDR1 is MNHEY and CDR2 is SMNVEV (reference sequence).